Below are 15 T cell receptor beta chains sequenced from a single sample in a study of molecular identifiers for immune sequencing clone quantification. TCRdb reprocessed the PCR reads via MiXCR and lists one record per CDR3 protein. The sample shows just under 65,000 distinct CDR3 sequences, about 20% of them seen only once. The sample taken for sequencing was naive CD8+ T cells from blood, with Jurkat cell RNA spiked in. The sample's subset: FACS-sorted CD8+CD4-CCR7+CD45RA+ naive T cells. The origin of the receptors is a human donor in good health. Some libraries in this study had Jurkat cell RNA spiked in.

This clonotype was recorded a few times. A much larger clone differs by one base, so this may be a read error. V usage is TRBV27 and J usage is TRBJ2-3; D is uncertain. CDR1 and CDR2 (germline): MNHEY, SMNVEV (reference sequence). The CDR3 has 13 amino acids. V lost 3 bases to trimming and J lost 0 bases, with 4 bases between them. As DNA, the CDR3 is TGTGCCAGCAGTTTTGGGAGCACAGATACGCAGTATTTT. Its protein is CASSFGSTDTQYF.

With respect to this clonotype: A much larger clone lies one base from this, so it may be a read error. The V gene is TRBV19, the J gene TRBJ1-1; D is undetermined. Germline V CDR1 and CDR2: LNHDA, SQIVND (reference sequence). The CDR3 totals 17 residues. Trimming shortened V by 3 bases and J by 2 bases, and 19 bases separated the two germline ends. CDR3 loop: CASSITVLGLLNTEAFF. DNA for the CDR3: TGTGCCAGTAGTATCACGGTGCTTGGCTTACTAAACACTGAAGCTTTCTTT.

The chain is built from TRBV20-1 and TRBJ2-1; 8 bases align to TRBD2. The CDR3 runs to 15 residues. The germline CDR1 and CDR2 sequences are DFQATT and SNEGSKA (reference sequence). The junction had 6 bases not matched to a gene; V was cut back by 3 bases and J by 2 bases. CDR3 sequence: CSARGLEVTYNEQFF. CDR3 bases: TGCAGTGCTAGGGGACTAGAAGTTACCTACAATGAGCAGTTCTTC.

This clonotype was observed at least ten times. CDR3 sequence reads: CASSHPTPNTEAFF. The CDR3 DNA sequence: TGTGCCAGTAGCCACCCGACACCGAACACTGAAGCTTTCTTT. The rearrangement joins TRBV19 to TRBJ1-1; no reliable D call. Per germline, CDR1 LNHDA and CDR2 SQIVND (reference sequence). The CDR3 runs to 14 residues. The germline V and J ends were trimmed by 6 bases and 1 base, with 12 bases remaining between them. The variable domain in full, with the rest retrieved from reference TRBV19 and TRBJ1-1, is DGGITQSPKYLFRKEGQNVTLSCEQNLNHDAMYWYRQDPGQGLRLIYYSQIVNDFQKGDIAEGYSVSREKKESFPLTVTSAQKNPTAFYLCASSHPTPNTEAFFGQGTRLTVV.

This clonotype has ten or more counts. The CDR3 DNA is TGCAGCGTTGAAGGGACAGGGTCTGGTCGATCCTCGAGGGGATCCTACGAGCAGTACTTC. Its translation: CSVEGTGSGRSSRGSYEQYF. This chain connects TRBV29-1 to TRBJ2-7, with 8 bases fitting TRBD1. The CDR3 contains 20 residues. The V segment lost 1 base and the J segment 1 base; nucleotides outside the gene matches: 21. Germline loops: CDR1 SQVTM, CDR2 ANQGSEA.

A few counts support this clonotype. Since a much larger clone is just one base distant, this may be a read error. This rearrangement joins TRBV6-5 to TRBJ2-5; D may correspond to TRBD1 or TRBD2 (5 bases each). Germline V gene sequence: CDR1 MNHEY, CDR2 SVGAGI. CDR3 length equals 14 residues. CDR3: CACSYSGQGETQYF. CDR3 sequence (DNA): TGTGCCTGCAGTTACTCGGGGCAAGGAGAGACCCAGTACTTC.

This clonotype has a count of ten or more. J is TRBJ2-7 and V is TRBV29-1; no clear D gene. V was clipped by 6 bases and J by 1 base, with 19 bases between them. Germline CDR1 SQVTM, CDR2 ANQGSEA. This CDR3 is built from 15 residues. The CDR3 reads CSVRPRGAGSYEQYF. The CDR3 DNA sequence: TGCAGCGTCAGGCCCCGAGGAGCAGGATCCTACGAGCAGTACTTC.

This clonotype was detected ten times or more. This CDR3 is CASSQGWGSTNEKLFF. The CDR3 DNA sequence: TGTGCCAGCAGCCAAGGATGGGGATCAACTAATGAAAAACTGTTTTTT. The V and J genes are TRBV7-8 and TRBJ1-4; no definite D call. The V and J ends lost 5 bases and 0 bases respectively, with 13 bases between them. CDR3 length: 16 residues. In germline, CDR1 is SGHVS, CDR2 FQNEAQ.

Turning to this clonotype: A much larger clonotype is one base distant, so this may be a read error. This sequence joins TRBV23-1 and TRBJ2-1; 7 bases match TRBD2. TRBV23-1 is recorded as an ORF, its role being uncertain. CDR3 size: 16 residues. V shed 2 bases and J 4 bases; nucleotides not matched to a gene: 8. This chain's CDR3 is CASSQPFGGWYNEQFF. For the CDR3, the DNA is TGCGCCAGCAGTCAACCGTTCGGGGGGTGGTACAATGAGCAGTTCTTC.

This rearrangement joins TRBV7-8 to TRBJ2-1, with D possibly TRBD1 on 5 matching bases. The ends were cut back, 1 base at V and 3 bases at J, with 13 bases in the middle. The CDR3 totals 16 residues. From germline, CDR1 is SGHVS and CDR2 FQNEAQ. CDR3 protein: CASSLEGVEVYNEQFF. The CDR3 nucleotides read TGTGCCAGCAGCTTAGAAGGGGTAGAGGTCTACAATGAGCAGTTCTTC.

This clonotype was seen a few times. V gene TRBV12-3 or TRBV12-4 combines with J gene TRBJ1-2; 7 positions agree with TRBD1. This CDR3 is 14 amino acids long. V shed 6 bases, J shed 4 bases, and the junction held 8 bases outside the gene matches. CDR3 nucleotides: TGTGCCAGCAGCCTAGGGGAGGGGGCCTATGGCTACACCTTC. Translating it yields CASSLGEGAYGYTF.

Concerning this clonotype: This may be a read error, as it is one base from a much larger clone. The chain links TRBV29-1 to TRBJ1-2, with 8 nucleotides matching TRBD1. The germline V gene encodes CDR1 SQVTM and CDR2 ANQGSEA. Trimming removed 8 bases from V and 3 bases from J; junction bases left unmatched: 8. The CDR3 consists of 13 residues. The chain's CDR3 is CSPKDREDYGYTF. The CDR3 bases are TGCAGCCCAAAGGACAGGGAGGACTATGGCTACACCTTC.

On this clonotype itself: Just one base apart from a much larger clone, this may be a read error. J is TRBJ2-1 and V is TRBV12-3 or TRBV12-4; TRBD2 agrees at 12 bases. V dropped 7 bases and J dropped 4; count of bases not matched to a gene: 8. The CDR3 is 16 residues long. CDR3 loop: CASNSWTSGKYNEQFF. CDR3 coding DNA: TGTGCCAGCAATTCCTGGACTAGCGGGAAGTACAATGAGCAGTTCTTC.

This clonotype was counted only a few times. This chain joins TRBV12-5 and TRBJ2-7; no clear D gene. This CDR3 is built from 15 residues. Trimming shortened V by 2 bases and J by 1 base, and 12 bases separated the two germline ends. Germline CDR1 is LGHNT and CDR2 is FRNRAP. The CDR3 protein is CASGLQAGRSYEQYF. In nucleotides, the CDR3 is TGTGCTAGTGGTTTGCAGGCAGGCAGATCCTACGAGCAGTACTTC.

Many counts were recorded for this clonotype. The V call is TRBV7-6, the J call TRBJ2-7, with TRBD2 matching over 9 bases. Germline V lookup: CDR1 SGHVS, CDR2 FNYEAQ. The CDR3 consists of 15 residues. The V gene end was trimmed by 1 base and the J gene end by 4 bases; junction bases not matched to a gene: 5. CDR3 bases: TGTGCCAGCAGCTTAGGGCGGGGGGGCGCGTACGAGCAGTACTTC. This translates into CASSLGRGGAYEQYF.